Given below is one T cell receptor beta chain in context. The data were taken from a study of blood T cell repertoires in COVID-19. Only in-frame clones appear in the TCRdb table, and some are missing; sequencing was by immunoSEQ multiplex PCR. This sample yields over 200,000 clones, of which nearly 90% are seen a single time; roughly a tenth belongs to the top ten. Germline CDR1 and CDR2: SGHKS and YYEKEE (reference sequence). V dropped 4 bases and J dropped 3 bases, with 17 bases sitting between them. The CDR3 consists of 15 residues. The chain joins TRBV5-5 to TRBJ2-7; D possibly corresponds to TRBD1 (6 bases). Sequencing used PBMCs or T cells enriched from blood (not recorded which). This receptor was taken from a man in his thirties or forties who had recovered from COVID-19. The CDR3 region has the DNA TGTGCCAGCAGCCGAACTCAGGGGTCGCACTACGAGCAGTACTTC. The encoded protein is CASSRTQGSHYEQYF.